The rows below give T cell receptor beta chains drawn from one sample of a study of blood T cell repertoires in COVID-19. Using immunoSEQ multiplex PCR, the repertoire was profiled, and TCRdb retains in-frame clones only, with some absent. The data contain 57,000 or so clones, approximately 88% of them singletons. The sequencing sample was made of peripheral blood. The receptors shown here come from a man aged 65 to 79 with active COVID-19. CDR3s include the opening cysteine and the closing phenylalanine or tryptophan.

J gene	V gene	CDR3 protein
TRBJ2-3	TRBV6-6	CASSYRAGTDTQYF
TRBJ2-7	TRBV6-6	CASRDPGQGGEQYF
TRBJ2-7	TRBV5-6	CASSLVQFGEQYF
TRBJ2-7	TRBV4-3	CASSQEGEPYYEQYF
TRBJ2-7	TRBV4-3	CASSQDRTSYEQYF
TRBJ2-5	TRBV10-3	CATAGLAGPQETQYF
TRBJ1-6	TRBV21-1	CASSTRRGPNNNSPLHF
TRBJ2-1	TRBV9	CASSPLASGRNEQFF
TRBJ1-5	TRBV9	CASSVEGGGQPQHF
TRBJ2-7	TRBV5-5	CASSYGQEQYF
TRBJ2-1	TRBV7-3	CASSFEGGNEQFF
TRBJ2-5	TRBV5-1	CASSPTGGQETQYF
TRBJ1-1	TRBV5-8	CASSLDGAVRGTEAFF
TRBJ1-4	TRBV2	CASTIDRANEKLFF
TRBJ2-5	TRBV28	CASSFRQGWTSGGETQYF
TRBJ2-7	TRBV18	CASSPPTGGVLYEQYF
TRBJ2-6	TRBV7-9	CASSLYSGANVLTF
TRBJ2-7	TRBV2	CASRTTGAYEQYF
TRBJ2-7	TRBV7-9	CASSPRQAYEQYF
TRBJ2-1	TRBV9	CASSVGPPGGTYNEQFF
TRBJ2-7	TRBV2	CASSDFSRQGVYEQYF
TRBJ2-5	TRBV5-4	CASSLVGGMGETQYF
TRBJ1-5	TRBV7-2	CASSLVAGTGGINQPQHF
TRBJ2-1	TRBV7-8	CASTPGHSSYNEQFF
TRBJ1-2	TRBV3-1/TRBV3-2	CASSSLGGLDYGYTF
TRBJ2-1	TRBV6-2/TRBV6-3	CASSSEPGLAGGYEQFF
TRBJ2-1	TRBV24-1	CATSDPTSGPHKFF
TRBJ2-3	TRBV6-7	CASSYPPPSGRRQGTDTQYF
TRBJ2-7	TRBV3-1/TRBV3-2	CASSRRHGEQYF
TRBJ2-1	TRBV7-2	CASSGGGKKGDEQFF
TRBJ2-6	TRBV7-8	CASSLVGGLSGANVLTF
TRBJ1-5	TRBV2	CASREGEQPQHF
TRBJ2-3	TRBV6-5	CASIEPGTDTQYF
TRBJ1-1	TRBV6-5	CASIHSGTAEAFF
TRBJ2-6	TRBV30	CAWSVARVRSGANVLTF
TRBJ1-4	TRBV5-4	CASSLDSTTNEKLFF
TRBJ2-3	TRBV6-6	CASDRDSTDTQYF
TRBJ2-1	TRBV6-5	CATSSVLAPGEQFF
TRBJ2-1	TRBV6-6	CASTTTSGRNEQFF
TRBJ2-3	TRBV4-1	CASSLTISPSTDTQYF
TRBJ1-6	TRBV3-1/TRBV3-2	CASSQSMASSPLHF
TRBJ2-1	TRBV5-8	CASSKDGQGMNNEQFF
TRBJ1-4	TRBV4-2	CASSQGGEKLFF
TRBJ2-7	TRBV2	CASSGGPLYEQYF
TRBJ2-5	TRBV19	CASNNPNRGQETQYF
TRBJ2-7	TRBV7-6	CASSPSPSVSYEQYF
TRBJ2-7	TRBV2	CASSRQGVNYEQYF
TRBJ2-4	TRBV7-9	CASSLGPKLGGLAKNIQYF
TRBJ1-5	TRBV6-5	CASSSGTGRGQPQHF